The 19 T cell receptor beta chains presented below share a single source sample, sequenced in a study of cytomegalovirus exposure and HLA in healthy donors. PCR primers comprised 60 Vbeta and 13 Jbeta primers. Profiling relied on immunoSEQ multiplex PCR, and the TCRdb table lists in-frame clones only, not all of them. The data show 150,000 to 200,000 clones, 68% seen once. Source material: PBMCs. These receptor sequences come from a woman in her forties in good health and CMV-seropositive.

The chain joins TRBV5-6 to TRBJ1-4, with a possible D match to TRBD1 (6 bases). Germline V gene lookup returns CDR1 SGHDT and CDR2 YYEEEE. The CDR3 contains 17 residues. V was shortened by 0 bases and J by 6 bases, with 18 bases between the two germline ends. CDR3 coding DNA: TGTGCCAGCAGCTTGGCGGGACAAGTAATCTCCCATGAAAAACTGTTTTTT. Residues: CASSLAGQVISHEKLFF. Looking up the rest from reference TRBV5-6 and TRBJ1-4 gives the full variable domain: DAGVTQSPTHLIKTRGQQVTLRCSPKSGHDTVSWYQQALGQGPQFIFQYYEEEERQRGNFPDRFSGHQFPNYSSELNVNALLLGDSALYLCASSLAGQVISHEKLFFGSGTQLSVL.

This clone was found a few times. Germline and junction disagree at one end, which may indicate a read error. The rearrangement uses TRBV7-9 and TRBJ1-1, with a tentative D call TRBD1 (5 bases). The CDR3 contains 16 residues. Per the germline V gene, CDR1 is SEHNR and CDR2 is FQNEAQ (reference sequence). The CDR3 DNA reads TGTGCCAGCAGCCCCAGACCGGGACTCAAGAACCCTGAAGCTTTCTTT. Translation gives CASSPRPGLKNPEAFF.

The V and J genes are TRBV2 and TRBJ2-7, with 9 bases matching TRBD2. J gave up 0 bases and V 5 bases, and 5 bases lay outside the gene matches. Germline CDR1 is SNHLY and CDR2 is FYNNEI. The CDR3 totals 15 residues. CDR3 bases: TGTGCCAGCAGTCTTAGCGGGGGCGACTCCTACGAGCAGTACTTC. Amino acid sequence: CASSLSGGDSYEQYF.

This clone appeared a few times. V gene TRBV5-1 combines with J gene TRBJ1-2; no reliable D call. This CDR3 comprises 14 residues. From germline, CDR1 is SGHRS and CDR2 YFSETQ. Trimming pared 1 base from V and 2 bases from J, leaving 9 bases between. CDR3 DNA: TGCGCCAGCAGCTTGTTTATGCAGAACTATGGCTACACCTTC. Amino acid sequence: CASSLFMQNYGYTF.

Regarding this clone: A read error may produce the germline difference seen at one junction end. The chain carries TRBV29-1 and TRBJ2-7; 9 nucleotides line up with TRBD1. This CDR3 has 13 residues. The germline CDR1 and CDR2 sequences are SQVTM and ANQGSEA. CDR3 nucleotides: TGCAGCGTTTCGACTGGACAGGGGCACTCCGCGGACTTC. It is translated as CSVSTGQGHSADF.

This clone was counted once. The chain combines TRBV28 with TRBJ2-7, with TRBD2 identical over 9 bases. The CDR3 has 16 residues. The V gene end was trimmed by 8 bases and the J gene end by 4 bases; junction bases not matched to a gene: 15. CDR1 MDHEN and CDR2 SYDVKM come from the germline V gene. CDR3: CASGGSGTSSYYEQYF. The CDR3 DNA reads TGTGCCAGCGGGGGTTCCGGGACTAGCTCCTATTACGAGCAGTACTTC.

CDR3 protein: CASSLYRDNQPQHF. The CDR3 DNA sequence: TGTGCCAGCAGTTTATACAGGGACAATCAGCCCCAGCATTTT. The chain is built from TRBV28 and TRBJ1-5, with D tentatively TRBD1 (6 bases). Germline CDR1 and CDR2: MDHEN and SYDVKM. V lost 1 base and J 3 bases, leaving 7 bases between the germline ends. This CDR3 spans 14 amino acids.

The chain joins TRBV10-3 to TRBJ1-1; D uncertain. Trimming pared 0 bases from V and 9 bases from J, leaving 5 bases between. The CDR3 is 11 amino acids. Germline values: CDR1 ENHRY, CDR2 SYGVKD. CDR3 in amino acids: CAISESCKAFF. The CDR3 DNA reads TGTGCCATCAGTGAGTCTTGTAAAGCTTTCTTT.

This chain joins TRBV10-3 and TRBJ2-7; D is perhaps TRBD2 (5 bases). CDR1 is ENHRY and CDR2 is SYGVKD in the germline V gene. Trimming took 6 bases from V and 2 from J, leaving 11 bases between them. The CDR3 sequence is 13 residues long. DNA of the CDR3: TGTGCCATCAGGGTCGGGGAGCCCTACGAGCAGTACTTC. This encodes CAIRVGEPYEQYF.

V and J are TRBV28 and TRBJ1-2; weak D call: TRBD1 (5 bases). Germline CDR1 and CDR2: MDHEN and SYDVKM. Trimming took off 8 bases at V and 4 bases at J, with 20 bases between the two ends. CDR3 length: 15 amino acids. CDR3 amino acids: CASALVQVNLYGYTF. The CDR3 bases are TGTGCCAGCGCTCTGGTACAGGTTAACCTCTATGGCTACACCTTC.

The J gene is TRBJ2-4, the V gene TRBV5-4; D is possibly TRBD2 (6 bases). The CDR3 has 12 residues. CDR1 is SGHNT and CDR2 is YYREEE in the germline V gene (reference sequence). The ends were cut back, 4 bases at V and 7 bases at J, with 9 bases in the middle. The CDR3, as DNA: TGTGCCAGCAGCCCGGGAGCTAACATTCAGTACTTC. It codes for CASSPGANIQYF.

The chain has TRBV4-3 and TRBJ2-2; D not resolved. Trimming stripped 0 bases from V and 1 base from J, with 3 bases between. The CDR3 covers 14 residues. The germline gives CDR1 LGHNA, CDR2 YSLEER. CDR3 in amino acids: CASSQDVNTGELFF. As DNA, the CDR3 is TGCGCCAGCAGCCAAGACGTGAACACCGGGGAGCTGTTTTTT.

In its sample, this clone was seen once. The rearrangement joins TRBV7-2 to TRBJ2-7; 7 bases match TRBD2. The CDR3 runs to 14 residues. The J segment lost 2 bases and the V segment lost 2 bases, leaving 3 bases of the junction unmatched. Germline V lookup: CDR1 SGHTA, CDR2 FQGNSA. The CDR3 coding sequence is TGTGCCAGCAGCTTATCGGGACTAACCTACGAGCAGTACTTC. Translating it yields CASSLSGLTYEQYF.

V usage is TRBV5-1 and J usage is TRBJ2-3; 10 bases align to TRBD2. Germline V gene data show CDR1 as SGHRS and CDR2 as YFSETQ. The CDR3 extends over 16 amino acids. J was trimmed by 2 bases and V by 3 bases; bases with no gene match: 6. The CDR3 DNA reads as TGCGCCAGCAGCTCGGGACTAGCGCGGGACACAGATACGCAGTATTTT. This gives the protein CASSSGLARDTDTQYF.

The gene calls are TRBV18 and TRBJ2-6, with a weak D call TRBD1 (5 bases). The CDR3 spans 18 residues. CDR1 and CDR2 (germline): KGHSH, LQKENI. With 3 bases removed from V and 2 bases from J, the gap between germline ends came to 17 bases. In nucleotides, the CDR3 is TGTGCCAGCTCACCTGTCCCGTTCCAGGGCACTGGGGCCAACGTCCTGACTTTC. Its translation is CASSPVPFQGTGANVLTF.

J is TRBJ2-5 and V is TRBV4-3, with 8 bases lining up with TRBD1. CDR3 length: 16 residues. The junction had 7 bases not matched to a gene; V was cut back by 0 bases and J by 4 bases. Germline CDR1 reads LGHNA; CDR2 reads YSLEER. This chain's CDR3 is CASSQEVGQGSETQYF. As DNA, the CDR3 is TGCGCCAGCAGCCAAGAGGTCGGACAGGGATCAGAGACCCAGTACTTC.

The V and J genes are TRBV9 and TRBJ2-5, with 13 bases that match TRBD2. The J segment lost 5 bases and the V segment lost 4 bases, leaving 8 bases of the junction unmatched. Germline loops: CDR1 SGDLS, CDR2 YYNGEE. The CDR3 length is 16 residues. The CDR3 is CASSPRTSGSLETQYF. The CDR3 DNA reads TGTGCCAGCAGCCCTCGGACTAGCGGGAGCCTGGAGACCCAGTACTTC.

V usage is TRBV6-1 and J usage is TRBJ2-7; TRBD1 is a possible D gene (6 bases). Per germline, CDR1 MNHNS and CDR2 SASEGT. V dropped 3 bases and J dropped 6 bases, with 18 bases sitting between them. The CDR3 runs to 15 residues. The CDR3 sequence is CASSDRGRLLGEQYF. CDR3 in DNA: TGTGCCAGCAGTGACAGGGGACGACTCCTAGGCGAGCAGTACTTC.

This sequence joins TRBV29-1 and TRBJ1-2; D might be TRBD1 (6 bases). This CDR3 is built from 13 residues. Germline CDR1 and CDR2: SQVTM and ANQGSEA. V gave up 1 base and J gave up 6 bases, with 12 bases separating them. The CDR3: CSVEVPTGNGYTF. The CDR3 nucleotides are TGCAGCGTTGAAGTTCCGACAGGCAATGGCTACACCTTC.